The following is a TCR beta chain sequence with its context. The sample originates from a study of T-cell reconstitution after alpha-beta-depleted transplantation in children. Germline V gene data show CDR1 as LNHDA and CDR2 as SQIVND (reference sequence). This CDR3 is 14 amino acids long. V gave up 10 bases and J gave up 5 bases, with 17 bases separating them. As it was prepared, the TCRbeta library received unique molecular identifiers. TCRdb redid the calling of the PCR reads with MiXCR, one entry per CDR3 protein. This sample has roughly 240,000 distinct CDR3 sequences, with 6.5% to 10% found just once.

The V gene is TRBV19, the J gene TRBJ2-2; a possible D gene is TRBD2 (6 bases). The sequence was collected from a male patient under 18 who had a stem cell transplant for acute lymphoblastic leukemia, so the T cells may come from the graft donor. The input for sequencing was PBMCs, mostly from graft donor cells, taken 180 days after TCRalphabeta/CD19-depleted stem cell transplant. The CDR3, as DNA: TGTGCCACAACCCCGGGCAGCGGGACCGGGGAGCTGTTTTTT. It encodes CATTPGSGTGELFF.